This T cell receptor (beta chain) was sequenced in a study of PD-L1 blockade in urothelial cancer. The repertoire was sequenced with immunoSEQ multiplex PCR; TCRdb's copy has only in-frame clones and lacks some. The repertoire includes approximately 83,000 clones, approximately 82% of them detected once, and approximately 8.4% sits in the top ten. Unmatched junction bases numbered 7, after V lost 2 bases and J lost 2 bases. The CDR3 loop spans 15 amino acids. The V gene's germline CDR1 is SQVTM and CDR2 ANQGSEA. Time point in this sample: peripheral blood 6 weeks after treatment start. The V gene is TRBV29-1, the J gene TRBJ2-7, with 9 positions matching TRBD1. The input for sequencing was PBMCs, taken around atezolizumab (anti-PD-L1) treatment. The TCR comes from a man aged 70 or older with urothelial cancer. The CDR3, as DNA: TGCAGCGTTGAAAGTGGGGACAGGGCGACCTACGAGCAGTACTTC. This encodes CSVESGDRATYEQYF.